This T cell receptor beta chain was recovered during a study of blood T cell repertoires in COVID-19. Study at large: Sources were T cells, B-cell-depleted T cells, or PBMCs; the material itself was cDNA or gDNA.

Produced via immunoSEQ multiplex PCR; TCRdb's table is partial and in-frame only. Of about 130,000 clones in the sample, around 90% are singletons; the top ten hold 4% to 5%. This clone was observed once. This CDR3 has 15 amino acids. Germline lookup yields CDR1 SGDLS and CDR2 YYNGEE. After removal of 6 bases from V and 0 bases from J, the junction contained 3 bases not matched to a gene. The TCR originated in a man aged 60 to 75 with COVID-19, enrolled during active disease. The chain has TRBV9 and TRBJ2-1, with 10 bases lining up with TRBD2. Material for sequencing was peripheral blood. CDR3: CASTPSGSSYNEQFF. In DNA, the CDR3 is TGTGCCAGCACCCCTAGCGGGAGCTCCTACAATGAGCAGTTCTTC.